Here is one TCR beta chain with its context. Antigen unknown. The record originates from a study of radiotherapy plus CTLA-4 blockade in lung cancer. In the study overall: Disease control was present in 30% to 35% of patients, and objective responses in under 20%.

This CDR3 is built from 17 residues. V dropped 2 bases and J dropped 2; count of bases not matched to a gene: 10. Germline CDR1 SNHLY, CDR2 FYNNEI. Libraries were prepared by immunoSEQ multiplex PCR; TCRdb keeps only in-frame clonotypes and omits some of them. The sample shows roughly 69,000 clones, more than 70% of them seen only once. Study-wide results and caveats: Reports identified early blood T cell clone dynamics, with interferon-beta, as the best response predictor.

The source is a human donor with non-small cell lung cancer whose response to radiotherapy plus ipilimumab could not be evaluated. Some clones in this sample may be carry-over from other donors' samples. The rearrangement joins TRBV2 to TRBJ1-1; 8 bases agree with TRBD1. The material sequenced was peripheral blood, taken from a patient treated with radiotherapy plus ipilimumab. The CDR3 spells CASSESGNRGGNTEAFF. CDR3 bases: TGTGCCAGCAGTGAAAGCGGGAACAGGGGGGGTAACACTGAAGCTTTCTTT.